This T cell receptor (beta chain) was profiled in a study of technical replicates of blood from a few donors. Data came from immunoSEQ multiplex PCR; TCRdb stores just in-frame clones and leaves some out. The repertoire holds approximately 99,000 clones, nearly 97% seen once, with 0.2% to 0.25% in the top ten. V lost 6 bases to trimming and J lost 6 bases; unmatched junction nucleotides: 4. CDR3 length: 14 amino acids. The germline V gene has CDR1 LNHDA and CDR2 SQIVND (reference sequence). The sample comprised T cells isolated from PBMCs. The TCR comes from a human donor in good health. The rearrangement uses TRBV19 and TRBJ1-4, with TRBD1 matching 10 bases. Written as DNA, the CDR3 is TGTGCCAGTAGCCTGACAGGGGGCGATGAAAAACTGTTTTTT. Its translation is CASSLTGGDEKLFF.